These T cell receptor beta chains were read from a single sample in a study of T cell responses to AZD1222 COVID-19 vaccine. Sequencing used immunoSEQ multiplex PCR; TCRdb keeps in-frame clones, though not all of them. The repertoire holds approximately 79,000 clones, with around nine tenths as singletons. The sample consisted of peripheral blood, taken on day 0 of AZD1222 vaccination. These receptors all stem from an adult in good health. CDR3s include the opening cysteine and the closing phenylalanine or tryptophan. The D gene is left open where the match is weak. Clone size is shown for a subset of rows, as once, few, many or a class of expanded clone.

cdr3_nt cdr3_aa v_call d_call j_call clone_size
TGTGCCAGCTCATCGGACAGGGGTCGCACCGGGGAGCTGTTTTTT CASSSDRGRTGELFF TRBV18 TRBD1 TRBJ2-2 NA
TGTGCCAGCAGCTCAACAGGGTTGGCTGAAAAACTGTTTTTT CASSSTGLAEKLFF TRBV7-6 NA TRBJ1-4 NA
TGCGCCAGCAGCTTTATAGACAGTCTCAATCAGCCCCAGCATTTT CASSFIDSLNQPQHF TRBV5-1 NA TRBJ1-5 NA
TGTGCCAGCAGCCTAACAGGGGATGGCTACACCTTC CASSLTGDGYTF TRBV3-1/TRBV3-2 TRBD1 TRBJ1-2 NA
TGTGCCAGCAGCTTATGGGCGGGGCGCAATGAGCAGTTCTTC CASSLWAGRNEQFF TRBV7-3 NA TRBJ2-1 NA
TGTGCCACCAGTGATTCAGGGGATCAGCCCCAGCATTTT CATSDSGDQPQHF TRBV24-1 NA TRBJ1-5 NA
TGTGCCACCAGTGATCGGCCCGGCCAGGGGACTACTAATGAGCAGTTCTTC CATSDRPGQGTTNEQFF TRBV24-1 NA TRBJ2-1 few
TGTGCCAGCAGCTTTCGGAGCTATGGCTACACCTTC CASSFRSYGYTF TRBV11-2 NA TRBJ1-2 NA
TGTGCCAGTAGTATAGTGTCGGGACCTGAAGCTTTCTTT CASSIVSGPEAFF TRBV19 NA TRBJ1-1 NA
TGTGCCACCAGCCCACGGGACAGTGGCTATGGCTACACCTTC CATSPRDSGYGYTF TRBV15 TRBD1 TRBJ1-2 NA
TGTGCCAGCACCCTGGGACAGGGAAAGACTTCACCCCTCCACTTT CASTLGQGKTSPLHF TRBV6-5 TRBD1 TRBJ1-6 NA
TGTGCCAGCAGCCAAGTTAATGTCCCGAACTACAATGAGCAGTTCTTC CASSQVNVPNYNEQFF TRBV3-1/TRBV3-2 NA TRBJ2-1 NA
TGTGCCAGCAGCTTCACCCTGACTGACAGGCACTCACCCCTCCACTTT CASSFTLTDRHSPLHF TRBV7-9 NA TRBJ1-6 NA
TGTGCCAGCAGTTATGCAGGATCGGGAAACACCATATATTTT CASSYAGSGNTIYF TRBV28 NA TRBJ1-3 NA
TGTGCCAGCAGCTCCTCCCTCTATGGCTACACCTTC CASSSSLYGYTF TRBV28 NA TRBJ1-2 NA
TGTGCCAGCTCACGCGACCCGGGACTAGCGGGATCCTACGAGCAGTACTTC CASSRDPGLAGSYEQYF TRBV18 TRBD2 TRBJ2-7 once
TGCGCCAGCAGCTCCCTCCCTTCCGGGACAGGGGGCAGAGGGGGCACTGAAGCTTTCTTT CASSSLPSGTGGRGGTEAFF TRBV5-1 TRBD1 TRBJ1-1 few
TGTGCCAGCAGTGAATTTGATAATCTCGAAAACATTCAGTACTTC CASSEFDNLENIQYF TRBV25-1 NA TRBJ2-4 once
TGTGCCAGCAGGGGGGACAGGGCTGCGTCTCCCCAGCATTTT CASRGDRAASPQHF TRBV2 TRBD1 TRBJ1-5 NA
TGTGCCAGCAGCCACCGACAGGGTAACACTGAAGCTTTCTTT CASSHRQGNTEAFF TRBV16 TRBD1 TRBJ1-1 NA
TGTGCCAGCAGCCTAGAAGGAACTAGCACAGATACGCAGTATTTT CASSLEGTSTDTQYF TRBV7-9 NA TRBJ2-3 NA
TGTGCCAGTAGTATCCATAGCGGGTACCTCTCCTACAATGAGCAGTTCTTC CASSIHSGYLSYNEQFF TRBV19 TRBD2 TRBJ2-1 NA
TGTGCCAGCTCACCCGGTCATCAAGAGACCCAGTACTTC CASSPGHQETQYF TRBV18 NA TRBJ2-5 NA